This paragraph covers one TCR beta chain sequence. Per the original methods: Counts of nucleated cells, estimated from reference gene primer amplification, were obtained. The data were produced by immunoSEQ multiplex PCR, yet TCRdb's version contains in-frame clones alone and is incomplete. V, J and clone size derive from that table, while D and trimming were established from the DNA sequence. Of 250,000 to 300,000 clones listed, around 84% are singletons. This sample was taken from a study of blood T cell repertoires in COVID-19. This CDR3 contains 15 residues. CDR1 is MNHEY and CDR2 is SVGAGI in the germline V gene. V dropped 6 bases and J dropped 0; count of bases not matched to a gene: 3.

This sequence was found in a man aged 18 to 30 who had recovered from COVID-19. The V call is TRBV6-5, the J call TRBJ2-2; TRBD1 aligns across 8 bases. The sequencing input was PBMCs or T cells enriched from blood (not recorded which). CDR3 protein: CASRAGGANTGELFF. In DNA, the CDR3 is TGTGCCAGCAGGGCAGGGGGCGCGAACACCGGGGAGCTGTTTTTT.